This T cell receptor (beta chain) was sequenced for a study of beta chain features in type 1 diabetes (dated by TCRdb to 2017 to 2018). Turning to the overall study: Patients and healthy donors did not differ in mean age, gender distribution, total cell number or subset yield. A total of roughly 100 million sorted cells were examined across all samples, and the number of cells per subset was strongly correlated with RNA yield. The study compared TCRB repertoires of sorted circulating CD4+ T cell subsets between recently diagnosed type 1 diabetes patients and matched healthy donors. Regulatory and stem cell-like memory subsets were isolated from only 8 patients and roughly eight healthy donors, whereas naive and central memory subsets came from all 30 or so donors.

The High Capacity cDNA Reverse Transcription Kit was used to reverse transcribe all of the isolated RNA, meaning that expressed TCRB transcripts were what got sequenced. Deep immunoSEQ sequencing was performed on naive, central memory and regulatory T cell samples, with an average of about 4 million total reads per sample. After sorted cells were lysed in RLT buffer, RNA was extracted with DNase-treated RNeasy Micro or Mini kits, with the choice depending on cell number. Each cell subset was processed separately to prevent cross-contamination, with patient and healthy donor samples processed together. Using the immunoSEQ multiplex PCR, TCRB sequences were amplified from cDNA into 87-bp fragments spanning the CDR3 region. Sequencing of the amplicons was performed on the Illumina HiSeq platform. Under the source paper's analysis protocol: PCR bias was computationally corrected using synthetic template baselines, reads within Hamming distance 2 were collapsed, and singletons that could not be merged were discarded. By aligning reads against IMGT, V, D and J genes, CDR3 length, and insertions or deletions at six rearrangement sites were assigned. Within each subset, clonotype counts were normalized to sorted cell number, after which true diversity and Gini coefficients were computed with the tcR R package. Repertoire sharing was quantified using the overlap coefficient calculated on TCRB nucleotide sequences. Drawn from immuneACCESS, this table holds only the in-frame rearrangements with V and J called that TCRdb kept. Clones are partly lost; checked studies trace under half to an unresolved V gene and leave the rest unexplained. Clone size and V and J calls were adopted from that table, with D and trimming inferred from the DNA. Counted in this sample were about 160,000 clones; approximately 8.8% of them appeared once. The biggest ten clones account for 0.7% of the sample.

Overall study results and their limits: Naive, central memory and regulatory TCRB repertoires appeared more similar among patients than among healthy donors. Sequencing cDNA rather than genomic DNA could over-represent highly expressing activated cells, although activation and CD3 levels did not differ between groups. A moderate but significant shortening of TCRB CDR3 length was observed in type 1 diabetes patients in all four CD4+ subsets. PCR might favor shorter templates, but patient and control samples were amplified and corrected together, so any skew would affect both groups equally. Because the HLA sub-analyses included only small numbers of individuals, any influence of HLA type on TCRB rearrangement was left unresolved. At VDJ recombination sites, patients with type 1 diabetes made fewer insertions and deleted more nucleotides, a pattern implying thymic rearrangement abnormalities.

This clone was picked up a small number of times. Its target antigen remains unknown. Per-base qualities were not stored, and no clone one base away is much larger. From each donor, a single peripheral blood sample of around 120 mL on average was drawn into heparinised tubes. Using a panel that included CD45RO, CCR7, CD25, CD127, CD95 and CD27, naive, central memory, regulatory and stem cell-like memory CD4+ T cells were sorted on a BD FACSAria II. Every sorted population had a purity above 95%. PBMCs were separated immediately by Lymphoprep density gradient centrifugation and were stained directly, without being cultured. So that batch effects would be minimized, each experiment stained and sorted samples in pairs, pairing one healthy donor with one patient. The germline V gene (reference sequence) specifies MNHNY as CDR1 and SVGAGI as CDR2. At the junction V is shortened by 5 bases and J by 4 bases; bases outside the gene matches: 12. The CDR3 measures 16 amino acids from cysteine to phenylalanine. Here the CDR3 DNA is all that survives: 48 bases in frame from base 1.

The sample was central memory CD4+ T cells from blood. The chain joins TRBV6-6 to TRBJ2-3; the junction holds 7 bases that match TRBD2. This TCR was recovered from a woman in her 30s with type 1 diabetes. The DNA sequence is TGTGCCAGCAGTACTATTTTGAGACGGGGGGCAGATACGCAGTATTTT. This encodes CASSTILRRGADTQYF.